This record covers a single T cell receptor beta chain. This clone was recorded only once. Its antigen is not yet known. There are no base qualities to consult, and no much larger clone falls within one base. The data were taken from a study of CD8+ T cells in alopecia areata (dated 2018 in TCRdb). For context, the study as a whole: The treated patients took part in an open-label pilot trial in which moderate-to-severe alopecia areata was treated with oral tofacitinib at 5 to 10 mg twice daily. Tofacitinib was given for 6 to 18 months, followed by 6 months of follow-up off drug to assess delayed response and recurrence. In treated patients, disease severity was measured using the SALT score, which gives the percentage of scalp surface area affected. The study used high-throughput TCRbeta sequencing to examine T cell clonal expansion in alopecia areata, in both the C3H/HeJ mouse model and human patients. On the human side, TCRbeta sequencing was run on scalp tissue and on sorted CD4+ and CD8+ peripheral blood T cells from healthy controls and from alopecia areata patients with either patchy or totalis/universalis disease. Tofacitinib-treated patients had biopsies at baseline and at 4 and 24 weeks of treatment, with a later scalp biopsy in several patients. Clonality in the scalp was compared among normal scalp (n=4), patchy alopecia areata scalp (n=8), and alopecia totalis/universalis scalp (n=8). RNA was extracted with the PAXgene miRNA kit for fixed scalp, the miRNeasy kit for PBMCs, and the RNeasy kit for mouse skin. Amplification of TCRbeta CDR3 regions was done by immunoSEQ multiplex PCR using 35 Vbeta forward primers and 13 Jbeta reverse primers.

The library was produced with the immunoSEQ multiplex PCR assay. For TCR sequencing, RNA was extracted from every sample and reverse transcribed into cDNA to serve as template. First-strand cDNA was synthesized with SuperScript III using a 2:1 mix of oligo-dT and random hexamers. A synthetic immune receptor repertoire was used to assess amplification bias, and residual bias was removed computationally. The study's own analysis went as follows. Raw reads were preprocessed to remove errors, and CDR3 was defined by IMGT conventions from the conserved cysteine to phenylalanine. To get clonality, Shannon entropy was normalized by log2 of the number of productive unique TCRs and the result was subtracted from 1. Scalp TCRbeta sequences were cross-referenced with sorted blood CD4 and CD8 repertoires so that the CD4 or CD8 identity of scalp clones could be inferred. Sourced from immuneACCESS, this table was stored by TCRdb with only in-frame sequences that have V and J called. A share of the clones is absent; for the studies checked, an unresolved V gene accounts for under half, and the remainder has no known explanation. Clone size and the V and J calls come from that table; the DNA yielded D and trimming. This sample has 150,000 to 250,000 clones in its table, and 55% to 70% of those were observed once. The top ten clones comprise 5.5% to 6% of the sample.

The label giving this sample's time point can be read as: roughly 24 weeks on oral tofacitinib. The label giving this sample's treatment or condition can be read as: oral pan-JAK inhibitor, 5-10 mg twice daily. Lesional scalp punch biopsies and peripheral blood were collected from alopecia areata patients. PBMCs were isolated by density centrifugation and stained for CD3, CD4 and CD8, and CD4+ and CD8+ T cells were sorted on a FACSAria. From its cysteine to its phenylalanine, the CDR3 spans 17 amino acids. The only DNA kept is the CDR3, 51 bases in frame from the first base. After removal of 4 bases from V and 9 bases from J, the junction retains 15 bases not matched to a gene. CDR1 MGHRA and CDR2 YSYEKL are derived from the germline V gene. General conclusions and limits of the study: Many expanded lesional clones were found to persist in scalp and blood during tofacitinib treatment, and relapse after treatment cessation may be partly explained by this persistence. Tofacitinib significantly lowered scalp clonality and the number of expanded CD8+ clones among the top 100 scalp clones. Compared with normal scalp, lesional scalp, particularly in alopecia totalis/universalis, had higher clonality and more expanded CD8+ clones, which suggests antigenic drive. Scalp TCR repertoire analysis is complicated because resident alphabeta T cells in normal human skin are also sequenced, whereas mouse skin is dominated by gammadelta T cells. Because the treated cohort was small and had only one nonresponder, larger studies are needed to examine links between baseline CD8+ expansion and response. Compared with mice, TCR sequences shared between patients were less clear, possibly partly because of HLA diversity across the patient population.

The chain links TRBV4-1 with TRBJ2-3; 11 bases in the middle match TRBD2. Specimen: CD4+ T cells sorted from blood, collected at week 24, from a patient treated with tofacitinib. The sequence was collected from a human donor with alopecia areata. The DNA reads TGCGCCAGCAGCCCACCGCCGGGACTAGCGGAGCAGGGCACGCAGTATTTT. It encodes CASSPPPGLAEQGTQYF.